This T cell receptor beta chain was profiled in a study of type 1 regulatory T cells. Looking at the study overall: T-allo10 is an in vitro-generated, Tr1-enriched CD4 T cell product specific for alloantigen.

TCRdb recomputed calls from the reads with MiXCR, one row per CDR3 protein. Counted here are around 62,000 distinct CDR3 sequences, 50% to 70% occurring once; the ten biggest clones make up about 8%. In this sample, this clonotype turned up a few times. The target antigen is unknown. The length of the CDR3 is 13 residues. Trimming took 10 bases from V and 4 from J; bases not matched to a gene: 8. Germline V lookup: CDR1 LNHDA, CDR2 SQIVND (reference sequence). T-allo10 cells from the graft donor were described as anergic, host-alloantigen-specific, and alloantigen-specific suppressors. V and J are TRBV19 and TRBJ2-5; TRBD1 matches 8 bases. The sequencing input was cultured T cells, either the whole culture or a sorted T cell fraction (not recorded which). Subset defined: Tr1-enriched cell product generated in vitro against host alloantigens. This receptor was identified in a human donor in good health. CDR3 nucleotides: TGTGCCACTGGACAGGGAAGTCGAGAGACCCAGTACTTC. Amino acid sequence: CATGQGSRETQYF.